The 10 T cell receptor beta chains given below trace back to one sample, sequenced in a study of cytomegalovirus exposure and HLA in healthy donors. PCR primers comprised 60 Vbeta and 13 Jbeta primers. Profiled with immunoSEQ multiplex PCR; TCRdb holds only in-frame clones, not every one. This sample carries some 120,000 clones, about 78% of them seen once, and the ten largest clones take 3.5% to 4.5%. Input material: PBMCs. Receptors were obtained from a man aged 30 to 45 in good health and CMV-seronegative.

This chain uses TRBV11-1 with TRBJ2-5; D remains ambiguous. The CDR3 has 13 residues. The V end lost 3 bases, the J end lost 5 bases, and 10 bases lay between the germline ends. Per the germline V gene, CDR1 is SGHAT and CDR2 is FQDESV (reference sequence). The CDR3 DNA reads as TGTGCCAGCAGCTTCGGTCCGCGGGAGACCCAGTACTTC. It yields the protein CASSFGPRETQYF.

CDR3 DNA sequence: TGTGCCAGCACCTCCAGGGCAGCGAACACTGAAGCTTTCTTT. Encoded protein: CASTSRAANTEAFF. The genes are TRBV28 and TRBJ1-1, with D perhaps matching TRBD1 (5 bases). Germline CDR1 MDHEN, CDR2 SYDVKM. This CDR3 has 14 amino acids. V lost 7 bases and J 1 base, leaving 13 bases between the germline ends.

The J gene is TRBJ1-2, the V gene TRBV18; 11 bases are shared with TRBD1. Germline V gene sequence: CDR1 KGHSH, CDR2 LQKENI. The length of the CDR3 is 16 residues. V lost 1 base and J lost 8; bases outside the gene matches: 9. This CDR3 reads CASSPRGTGGLGGYTF. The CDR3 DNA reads TGTGCCAGCTCACCACGCGGGACAGGGGGATTGGGCGGCTACACCTTC.

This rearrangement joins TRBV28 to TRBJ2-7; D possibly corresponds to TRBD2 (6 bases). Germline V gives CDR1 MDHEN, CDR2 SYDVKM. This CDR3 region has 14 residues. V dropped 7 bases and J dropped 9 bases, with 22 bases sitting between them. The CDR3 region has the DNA TGTGCCAGCAATAGCGGTTATACCTATAGGGGGCAGTACTTC. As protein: CASNSGYTYRGQYF.

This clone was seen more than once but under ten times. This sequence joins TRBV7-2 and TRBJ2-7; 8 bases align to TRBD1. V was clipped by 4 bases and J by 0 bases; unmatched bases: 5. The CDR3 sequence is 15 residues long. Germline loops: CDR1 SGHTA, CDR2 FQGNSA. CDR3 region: CASSSYRGSSYEQYF. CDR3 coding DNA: TGTGCCAGCAGCTCCTACAGGGGGAGCTCCTACGAGCAGTACTTC.

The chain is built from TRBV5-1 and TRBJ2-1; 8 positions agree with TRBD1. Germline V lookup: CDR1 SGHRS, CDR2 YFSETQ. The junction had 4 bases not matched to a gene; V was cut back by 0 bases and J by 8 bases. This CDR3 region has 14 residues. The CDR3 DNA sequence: TGCGCCAGCAGCTTGGGACAGGGGTTCTATGAGCAGTTCTTC. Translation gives CASSLGQGFYEQFF.

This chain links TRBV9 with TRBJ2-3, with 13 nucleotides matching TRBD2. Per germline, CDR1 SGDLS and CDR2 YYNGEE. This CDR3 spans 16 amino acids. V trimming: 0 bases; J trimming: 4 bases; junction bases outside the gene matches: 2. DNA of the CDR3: TGTGCCAGCAGCGTAGGGGGGACTAGCGGGGCAGATACGCAGTATTTT. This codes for CASSVGGTSGADTQYF.

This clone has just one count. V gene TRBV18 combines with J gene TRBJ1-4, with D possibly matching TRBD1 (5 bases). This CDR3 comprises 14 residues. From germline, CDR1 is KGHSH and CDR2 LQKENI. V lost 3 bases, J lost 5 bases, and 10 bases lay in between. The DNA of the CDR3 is TGTGCCAGCTCACCGACAGCTTCCAATGAAAAACTGTTTTTT. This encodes CASSPTASNEKLFF. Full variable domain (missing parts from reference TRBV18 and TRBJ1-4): NAGVMQNPRHLVRRRGQEARLRCSPMKGHSHVYWYRQLPEEGLKFMVYLQKENIIDESGMPKERFSAEFPKEGPSILRIQQVVRGDSAAYFCASSPTASNEKLFFGSGTQLSVL.

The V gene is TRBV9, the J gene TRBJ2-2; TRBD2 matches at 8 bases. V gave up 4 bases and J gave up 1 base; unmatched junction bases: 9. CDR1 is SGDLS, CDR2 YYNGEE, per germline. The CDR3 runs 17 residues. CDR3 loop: CASSRTVGGGNTGELFF. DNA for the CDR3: TGTGCCAGCAGCCGCACTGTCGGGGGGGGGAACACCGGGGAGCTGTTTTTT.

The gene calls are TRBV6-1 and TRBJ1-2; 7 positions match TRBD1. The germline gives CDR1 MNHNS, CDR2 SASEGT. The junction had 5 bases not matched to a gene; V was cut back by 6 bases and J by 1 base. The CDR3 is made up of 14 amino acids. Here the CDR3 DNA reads TGTGCCAGCAGAGACAGGGCTTTTAACTATGGCTACACCTTC. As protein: CASRDRAFNYGYTF.